A selection of T cell receptor beta chains follows, all from one sample in a study of PD-1 blockade in classical Hodgkin lymphoma. The table came from immunoSEQ multiplex PCR; TCRdb's copy has only in-frame clones and leaves some out. The sample has 130,000 to 150,000 clones, approximately 72% seen once; the top ten hold over 7.5%. This specimen consisted of peripheral blood mononuclear cells (PBMCs), obtained before the second cycle of nivolumab. The receptors shown here come from a human donor with classical Hodgkin lymphoma. Both conserved end residues are part of each CDR3. Each record gives: clone size, V gene, D gene, J gene, CDR3 DNA, CDR3 protein. The D gene is left open where the match is weak. Rows may omit the clone size; those that give it use once, few, many or a size class.

abundance: .
v_gene: TRBV10-3
d_gene: TRBD1
j_gene: TRBJ1-3
CDR3nt: TGTGCCATCACCCGTTTTGACAGGGCTGATGGAAACACCATATATTTT
CDR3aa: CAITRFDRADGNTIYF

abundance: many
v_gene: TRBV5-1
d_gene: .
j_gene: TRBJ1-2
CDR3nt: TGCGCCAGCAGCTTGGGGGACGGTTCGGACTATGGCTACACCTTC
CDR3aa: CASSLGDGSDYGYTF

abundance: .
v_gene: TRBV4-2
d_gene: TRBD2
j_gene: TRBJ2-4
CDR3nt: TGTGCCAGCAGCCAAGGGGGTACGGGGGGAAGCAAAAACATTCAGTACTTC
CDR3aa: CASSQGGTGGSKNIQYF

abundance: .
v_gene: TRBV11-3
d_gene: TRBD2
j_gene: TRBJ2-3
CDR3nt: TGTGCCAGCAGCTCCGGACTAGCGGGGGGGACAGATACGCAGTATTTT
CDR3aa: CASSSGLAGGTDTQYF

abundance: .
v_gene: TRBV7-6
d_gene: .
j_gene: TRBJ2-7
CDR3nt: TGTGCCAGCAGCGAAAGGGACCACTCCTACGAGCAGTACTTC
CDR3aa: CASSERDHSYEQYF

abundance: .
v_gene: TRBV18
d_gene: .
j_gene: TRBJ2-5
CDR3nt: TGTGCCAGCTCACCTGCGACGGGACACCAAGAGACCCAGTACTTC
CDR3aa: CASSPATGHQETQYF

abundance: many
v_gene: TRBV29-1
d_gene: TRBD1
j_gene: TRBJ1-2
CDR3nt: TGCAGCGTTGGGACAGGGCTTAACTATGGCTACACCTTC
CDR3aa: CSVGTGLNYGYTF

abundance: .
v_gene: TRBV2
d_gene: .
j_gene: TRBJ2-2
CDR3nt: TGTGCCAGCAGGAAACTAGATAAGTTGCGCACCGGGGAGCTGTTTTTT
CDR3aa: CASRKLDKLRTGELFF

abundance: .
v_gene: TRBV7-9
d_gene: .
j_gene: TRBJ2-5
CDR3nt: TGTGCCAGCAGCCCAGGAGCTGAGACCCAGTACTTC
CDR3aa: CASSPGAETQYF

abundance: many
v_gene: TRBV19
d_gene: .
j_gene: TRBJ1-2
CDR3nt: TGTGCCAGTATCTCGGACGGGTACTATGGCTACACCTTC
CDR3aa: CASISDGYYGYTF